The 6 T cell receptor beta chains below come from one sample, sequenced in a study of cytomegalovirus exposure and HLA in healthy donors. Primers for the PCR totalled 60 Vbeta and 13 Jbeta. Generated by immunoSEQ multiplex PCR, the TCRdb table keeps only in-frame clones and is missing some. This sample's clone table lists about 170,000 clones. The sequenced material came from PBMCs. All receptors come from a woman in her late teens or twenties in good health and CMV-seropositive.

The chain is built from TRBV5-1 and TRBJ1-2; 9 bases are shared with TRBD1. CDR1 and CDR2 from the germline V gene are SGHRS and YFSETQ. The V segment lost 4 bases and the J segment 8 bases; nucleotides outside the gene matches: 6. There are 13 residues in the CDR3. This CDR3 is CASSPGTGRGYTF. CDR3 in DNA: TGCGCCAGCAGCCCGGGGACAGGGCGAGGCTACACCTTC.

The chain recombines TRBV7-9 with TRBJ2-1, with 10 positions matching TRBD2. This CDR3 comprises 16 residues. The trim removed 3 bases at V and 3 bases at J, leaving 5 bases unmatched. Germline loops: CDR1 SEHNR, CDR2 FQNEAQ (reference sequence). CDR3 bases: TGTGCCAGCAGCTTCCTTAGCGGGGGGAACTACAATGAGCAGTTCTTC. This translates into CASSFLSGGNYNEQFF.

The genes are TRBV19 and TRBJ2-1; a weak D match, TRBD2 (6 bases). CDR3 length: 16 amino acids. Germline CDR1 reads LNHDA; CDR2 reads SQIVND (reference sequence). V was pared by 3 bases and J by 1 base, with 13 bases between. The CDR3 spells CASSMEGRRSYNEQFF. DNA for the CDR3: TGTGCCAGTAGTATGGAGGGGCGGAGGTCCTACAATGAGCAGTTCTTC.

The chain links TRBV30 to TRBJ2-5; 11 bases line up with TRBD2. This CDR3 is 17 amino acids long. With 2 bases clipped from V and 2 bases from J, the junction kept 10 bases outside the gene matches. Germline assignment: CDR1 GTSNPN and CDR2 SVGIG (reference sequence). The CDR3 sequence: CAWSNGLAGNLQETQYF. The CDR3 nucleotides read TGTGCCTGGAGTAACGGACTAGCGGGTAATCTTCAAGAGACCCAGTACTTC.

The chain employs TRBV12-2 and TRBJ2-1; the table's D call, TRBD2, has no DNA check behind it. TRBV12-2 corresponds to a pseudogene. The CDR3 runs 15 residues. CDR3 coding DNA: TGTGCAAGTCGCTCCCGCCGGGAGAGGAACAATGAGCAGTTCTTC. Protein sequence: CASRSRRERNNEQFF.

The chain is built from TRBV11-2 and TRBJ2-2, with TRBD2 as a possible D gene (5 bases). Germline-derived CDR1 and CDR2 are SGHAT and FQNNGV. The V and J ends lost 5 bases and 4 bases respectively, with 14 bases between them. This CDR3 has 15 residues. The CDR3 sequence is CASSPVPGVTGELFF. The CDR3 DNA follows: TGTGCCAGCAGCCCCGTCCCCGGGGTCACCGGGGAGCTGTTTTTT.